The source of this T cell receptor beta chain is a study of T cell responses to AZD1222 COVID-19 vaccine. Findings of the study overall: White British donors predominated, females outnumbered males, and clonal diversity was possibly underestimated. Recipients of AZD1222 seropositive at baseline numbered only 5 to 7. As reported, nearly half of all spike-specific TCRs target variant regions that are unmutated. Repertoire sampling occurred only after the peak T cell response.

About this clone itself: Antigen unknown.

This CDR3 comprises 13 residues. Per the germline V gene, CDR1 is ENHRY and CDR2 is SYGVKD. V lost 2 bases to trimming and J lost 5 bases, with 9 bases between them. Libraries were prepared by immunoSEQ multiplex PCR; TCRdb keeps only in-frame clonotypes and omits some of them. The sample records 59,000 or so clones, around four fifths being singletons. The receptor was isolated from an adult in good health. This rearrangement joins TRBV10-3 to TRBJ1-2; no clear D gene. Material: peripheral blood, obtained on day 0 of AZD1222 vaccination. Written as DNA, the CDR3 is TGTGCCATCAGTGAGGTACCTCAGTATGGCTACACCTTC. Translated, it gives CAISEVPQYGYTF.